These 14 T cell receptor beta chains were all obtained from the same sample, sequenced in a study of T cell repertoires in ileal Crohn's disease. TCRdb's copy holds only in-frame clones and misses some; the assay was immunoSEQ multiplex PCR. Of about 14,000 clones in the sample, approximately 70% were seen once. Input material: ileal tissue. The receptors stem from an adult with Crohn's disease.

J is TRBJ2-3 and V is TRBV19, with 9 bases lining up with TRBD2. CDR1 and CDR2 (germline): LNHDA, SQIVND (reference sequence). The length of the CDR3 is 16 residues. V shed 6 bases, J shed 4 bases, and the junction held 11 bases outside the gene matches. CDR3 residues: CASSRGASGVADTQYF. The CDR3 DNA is TGTGCCAGTAGCCGTGGAGCTAGCGGGGTAGCAGATACGCAGTATTTT.

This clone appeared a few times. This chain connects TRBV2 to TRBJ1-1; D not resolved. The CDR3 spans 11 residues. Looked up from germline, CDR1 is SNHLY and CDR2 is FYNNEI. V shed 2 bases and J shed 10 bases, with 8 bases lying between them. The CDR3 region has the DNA TGTGCCAGCAGTGAAAACGAGGGAGCTTTCTTT. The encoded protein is CASSENEGAFF.

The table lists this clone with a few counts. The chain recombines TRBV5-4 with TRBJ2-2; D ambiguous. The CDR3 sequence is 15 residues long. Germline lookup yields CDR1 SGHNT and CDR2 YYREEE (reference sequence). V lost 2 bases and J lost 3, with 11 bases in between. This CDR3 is CASSFTGSYTGELFF. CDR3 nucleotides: TGTGCCAGCAGCTTTACCGGCAGTTACACCGGGGAGCTGTTTTTT.

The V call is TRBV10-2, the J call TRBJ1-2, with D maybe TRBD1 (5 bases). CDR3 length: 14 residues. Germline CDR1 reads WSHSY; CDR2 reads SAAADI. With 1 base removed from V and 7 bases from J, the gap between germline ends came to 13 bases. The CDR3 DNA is TGCGCCAGCAGTGAGTTAATCGGGGGGTTTGGCTACACCTTC. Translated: CASSELIGGFGYTF.

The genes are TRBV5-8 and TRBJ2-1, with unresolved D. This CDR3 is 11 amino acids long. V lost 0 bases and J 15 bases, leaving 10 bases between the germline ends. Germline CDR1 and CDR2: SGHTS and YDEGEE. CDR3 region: CASSLEGHGFF. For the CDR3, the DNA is TGTGCCAGCAGCTTGGAAGGGCATGGGTTCTTC.

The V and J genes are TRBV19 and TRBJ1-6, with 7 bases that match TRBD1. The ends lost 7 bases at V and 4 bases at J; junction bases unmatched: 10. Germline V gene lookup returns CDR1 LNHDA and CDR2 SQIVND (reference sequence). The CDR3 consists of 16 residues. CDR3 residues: CASNPAPGQYNSPLHF. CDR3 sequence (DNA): TGTGCCAGTAACCCCGCCCCGGGACAGTATAATTCACCCCTCCACTTT. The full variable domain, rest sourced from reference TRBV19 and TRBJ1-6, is DGGITQSPKYLFRKEGQNVTLSCEQNLNHDAMYWYRQDPGQGLRLIYYSQIVNDFQKGDIAEGYSVSREKKESFPLTVTSAQKNPTAFYLCASNPAPGQYNSPLHFGNGTRLTVT.

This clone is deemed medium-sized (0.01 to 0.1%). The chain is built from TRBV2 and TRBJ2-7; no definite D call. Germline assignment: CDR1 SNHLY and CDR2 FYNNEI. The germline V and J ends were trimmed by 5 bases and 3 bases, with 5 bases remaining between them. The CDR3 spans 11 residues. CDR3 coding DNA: TGTGCCAGCAGTACAATCTACGAGCAGTACTTC. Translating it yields CASSTIYEQYF.

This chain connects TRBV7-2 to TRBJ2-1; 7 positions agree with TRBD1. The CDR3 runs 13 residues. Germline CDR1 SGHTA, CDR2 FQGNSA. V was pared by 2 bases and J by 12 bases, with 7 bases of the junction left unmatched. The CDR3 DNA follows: TGTGCCAGCAGCTTAAGACAGGGACGAGGGCAGTTCTTC. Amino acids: CASSLRQGRGQFF.

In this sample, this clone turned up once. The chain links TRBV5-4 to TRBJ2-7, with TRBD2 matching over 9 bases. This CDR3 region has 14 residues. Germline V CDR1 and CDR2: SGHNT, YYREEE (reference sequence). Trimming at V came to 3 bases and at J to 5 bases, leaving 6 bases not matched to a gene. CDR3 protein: CASSWAGGADEQYF. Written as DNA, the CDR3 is TGTGCCAGCAGCTGGGCGGGGGGGGCCGACGAGCAGTACTTC.

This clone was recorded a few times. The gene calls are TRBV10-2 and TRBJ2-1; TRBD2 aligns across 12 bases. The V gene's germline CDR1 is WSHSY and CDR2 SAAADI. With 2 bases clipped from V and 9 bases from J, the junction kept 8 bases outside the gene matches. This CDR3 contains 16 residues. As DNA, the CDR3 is TGCGCCAGCAGTGAGGGTTTTGCTAGCGGGGGGGCTGAGCAGTTCTTC. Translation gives CASSEGFASGGAEQFF.

Here the CDR3 DNA reads TGTGCCAGCAGCGTTAATCCAGGCAACACTGAAGCTTTCTTT. Protein: CASSVNPGNTEAFF. V usage is TRBV7-3 and J usage is TRBJ1-1, with D unclear. The V and J ends lost 5 bases and 2 bases respectively, with 12 bases between them. Germline CDR1 reads SGHTA; CDR2 reads FQGTGA. This CDR3 region has 14 residues. The whole variable domain, filled in from reference TRBV7-3 and TRBJ1-1, reads GAGVSQTPSNKVTEKGKYVELRCDPISGHTALYWYRQSLGQGPEFLIYFQGTGAADDSGLPNDRFFAVRPEGSVSTLKIQRTERGDSAVYLCASSVNPGNTEAFFGQGTRLTVV.

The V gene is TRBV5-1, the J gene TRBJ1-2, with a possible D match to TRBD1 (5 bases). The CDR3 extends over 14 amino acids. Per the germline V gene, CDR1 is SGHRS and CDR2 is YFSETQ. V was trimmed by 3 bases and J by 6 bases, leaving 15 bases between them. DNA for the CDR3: TGCGCCAGCAGCTCCTTGGGGGGAAAAGATGGCTACACCTTC. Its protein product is CASSSLGGKDGYTF.

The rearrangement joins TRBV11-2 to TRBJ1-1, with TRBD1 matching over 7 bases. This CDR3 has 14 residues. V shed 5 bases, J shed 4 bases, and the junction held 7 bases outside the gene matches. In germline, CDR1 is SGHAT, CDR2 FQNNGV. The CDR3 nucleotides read TGTGCCAGCAGCCAATACAGGGGAAGCACTGAAGCTTTCTTT. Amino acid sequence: CASSQYRGSTEAFF.

The CDR3 bases are TGCGCCAGCGGACCGGGACAAGACCAAGAGACCCAGTACTTC. It is translated as CASGPGQDQETQYF. The chain links TRBV5-1 to TRBJ2-5, with D tentatively TRBD1 (6 bases). The germline gives CDR1 SGHRS, CDR2 YFSETQ. This CDR3 has 14 amino acids. The V gene lost 7 bases and the J gene lost 0 bases, with 13 bases spanning the gap.